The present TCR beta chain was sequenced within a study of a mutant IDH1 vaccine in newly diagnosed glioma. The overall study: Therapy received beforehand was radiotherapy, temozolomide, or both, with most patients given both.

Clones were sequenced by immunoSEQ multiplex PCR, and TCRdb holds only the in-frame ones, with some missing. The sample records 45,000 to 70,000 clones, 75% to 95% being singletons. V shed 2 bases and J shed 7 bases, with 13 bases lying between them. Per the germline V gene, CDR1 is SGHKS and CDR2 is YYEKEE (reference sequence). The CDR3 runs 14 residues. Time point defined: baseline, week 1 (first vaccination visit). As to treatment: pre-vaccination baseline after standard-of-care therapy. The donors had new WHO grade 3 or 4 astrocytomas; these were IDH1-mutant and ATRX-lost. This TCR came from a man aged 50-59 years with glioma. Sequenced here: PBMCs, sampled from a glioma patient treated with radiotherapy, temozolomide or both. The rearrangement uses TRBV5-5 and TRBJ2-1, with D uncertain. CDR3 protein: CASSLRAVINEQFF. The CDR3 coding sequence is TGTGCCAGCAGCTTAAGGGCCGTCATTAATGAGCAGTTCTTC.